This T cell receptor (beta chain) was recovered during a study of post-analysis software for immune sequencing data. Study results and limitations: Controls had lower frequencies than patients of about 5 TRBV segments, which included TRBV5-6, TRBV5-1 and TRBV20-1.

Each TCR beta cDNA library carried unique molecular identifiers. Using its own MiXCR run on the PCR reads, TCRdb lists one record per CDR3 protein. The table lists hundreds of thousands of distinct CDR3 sequences, roughly 27% of them singletons. The CDR3 is 14 residues long. The V gene's germline CDR1 is KGHDR and CDR2 SFDVKD. Trimming cost V 4 bases and J 5 bases, with 11 bases left between them. As concerns this clonotype: Its target is unknown.

The V and J genes are TRBV24-1 and TRBJ2-1; tentatively, D is TRBD1 or TRBD2 (5 bases each). Sequenced sample: blood. The receptor comes from a girl aged 10 to 17 with multiple sclerosis. The CDR3 here is CATSEPGPDNEQFF. Written as DNA, the CDR3 is TGTGCCACCAGTGAGCCGGGACCGGACAATGAGCAGTTCTTC.